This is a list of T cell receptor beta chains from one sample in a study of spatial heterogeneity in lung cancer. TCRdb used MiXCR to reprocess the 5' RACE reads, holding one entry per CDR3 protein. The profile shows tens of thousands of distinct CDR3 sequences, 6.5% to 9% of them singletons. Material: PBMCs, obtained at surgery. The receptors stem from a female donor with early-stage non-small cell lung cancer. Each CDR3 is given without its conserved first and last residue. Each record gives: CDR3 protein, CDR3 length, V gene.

CDR3aa: ASTLRRNSPLH
len: 11
v_gene: TRBV12-3/TRBV12-4

CDR3aa: ASSPRTSGRTDTQY
len: 14
v_gene: TRBV7-2

CDR3aa: SVEGASGSNEQF
len: 12
v_gene: TRBV29-1

CDR3aa: ASSISSDSYNEQF
len: 13
v_gene: TRBV7-2

CDR3aa: ASSYSRAWTGSNEQF
len: 15
v_gene: TRBV6-2/TRBV6-3

CDR3aa: ASSLPEGALTGELF
len: 14
v_gene: TRBV28

CDR3aa: ASSWGRGGELF
len: 11
v_gene: TRBV27

CDR3aa: ASGEKGTDTQY
len: 11
v_gene: TRBV6-1

CDR3aa: ASSVAGGTGELF
len: 12
v_gene: TRBV9

CDR3aa: ASSLEGFGTGELF
len: 13
v_gene: TRBV7-9

CDR3aa: ASSTGGSGYEQY
len: 12
v_gene: TRBV13

CDR3aa: ASSGSGVPFYGYT
len: 13
v_gene: TRBV28

CDR3aa: SAVGAPTGQPQH
len: 12
v_gene: TRBV20-1

CDR3aa: ASSLSTDSNQPQH
len: 13
v_gene: TRBV5-1

CDR3aa: ASSRMEARIHEQY
len: 13
v_gene: TRBV5-1

CDR3aa: ASSLGTNKETQY
len: 12
v_gene: TRBV7-2

CDR3aa: SASPLTSVSVLAKNIQY
len: 17
v_gene: TRBV20-1

CDR3aa: ASSSGLLDSPLH
len: 12
v_gene: TRBV5-1

CDR3aa: SAVTGTDPQETQY
len: 13
v_gene: TRBV20-1

CDR3aa: ASSDFRGVAGGDTQY
len: 15
v_gene: TRBV25-1

CDR3aa: ASSPGSRSYGYT
len: 12
v_gene: TRBV3-1

CDR3aa: AISEPASREAQFGYTDTQY
len: 19
v_gene: TRBV10-3

CDR3aa: ASSLDRTDTQY
len: 11
v_gene: TRBV5-1

CDR3aa: ASSRGGAGANVLT
len: 13
v_gene: TRBV9

CDR3aa: ASSLGGGNYEQY
len: 12
v_gene: TRBV7-2

CDR3aa: AISDRPIIDTQY
len: 12
v_gene: TRBV10-3

CDR3aa: ASSFSGGTDTQY
len: 12
v_gene: TRBV5-1

CDR3aa: ASSQGWTGGKSGGELF
len: 16
v_gene: TRBV4-1

CDR3aa: ASSLTGQGTDTQY
len: 13
v_gene: TRBV5-1

CDR3aa: SVKGQREGPVEQY
len: 13
v_gene: TRBV29-1

CDR3aa: ASSEEVFYEQY
len: 11
v_gene: TRBV2

CDR3aa: ASRLVGANVLT
len: 11
v_gene: TRBV12-3/TRBV12-4

CDR3aa: ASSRQGANEQF
len: 11
v_gene: TRBV11-3

CDR3aa: ASSLGSSYNEQF
len: 12
v_gene: TRBV5-6

CDR3aa: SARDVHQDTQY
len: 11
v_gene: TRBV20-1

CDR3aa: ASSQDYGGNTVY
len: 12
v_gene: TRBV14

CDR3aa: ASSPAGGVSTDTQY
len: 14
v_gene: TRBV7-6

CDR3aa: ASSFIGVSTEAF
len: 12
v_gene: TRBV7-8

CDR3aa: ASSPGSQSNEQF
len: 12
v_gene: TRBV7-8

CDR3aa: SAGLAGHTDTQY
len: 12
v_gene: TRBV20-1